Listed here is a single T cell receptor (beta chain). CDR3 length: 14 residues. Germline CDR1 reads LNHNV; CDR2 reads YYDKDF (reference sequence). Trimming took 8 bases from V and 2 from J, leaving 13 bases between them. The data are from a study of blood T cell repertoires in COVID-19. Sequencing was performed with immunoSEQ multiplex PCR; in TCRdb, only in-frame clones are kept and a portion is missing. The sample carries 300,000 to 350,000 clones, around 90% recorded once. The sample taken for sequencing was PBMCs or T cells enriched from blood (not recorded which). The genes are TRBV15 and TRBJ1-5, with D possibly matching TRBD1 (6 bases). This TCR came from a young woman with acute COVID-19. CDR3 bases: TGTGCCACCGGACCAGGGGACCGCAATCAGCCCCAGCATTTT. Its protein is CATGPGDRNQPQHF.